This T cell receptor beta chain derives from a study of cytomegalovirus exposure and HLA in healthy donors. General study results and limits: Later analysis found that TCR beta chains associated with HLA were more clonally expanded than other, equally common chains. When a later analysis was performed, an Asian-associated ancestry cluster reportedly had fewer N-insertions than the roughly 670-donor mean.

Primers: 60 Vbeta forward and 13 Jbeta reverse. Original handling: Later, an analysis found about 77 million unique TCR beta chains, and about 9.9 million of these were shared. Libraries were prepared by immunoSEQ multiplex PCR; TCRdb keeps only in-frame clonotypes and omits some of them. From that table come the V and J calls and clone size; the DNA was used to work out D and trimming. The table lists 150,000 to 200,000 clones, about 77% of them singletons, with roughly 6% in the top ten. Concerning this clone itself: Its target is not known.

Germline CDR1 reads LNHDA; CDR2 reads SQIVND (reference sequence). The CDR3 loop spans 12 amino acids. V was clipped by 6 bases and J by 5 bases; unmatched bases: 4. Sequencing input: PBMCs. The receptor was derived from a woman aged 25 to 39 in good health and CMV-seropositive. V is TRBV19 and J is TRBJ2-7, with 7 nucleotides matching TRBD1. CDR3 sequence: CASSHGQDEQYF. CDR3 in DNA: TGTGCCAGTAGCCACGGACAGGACGAGCAGTACTTC. The full variable domain, with the rest looked up from reference TRBV19 and TRBJ2-7, is DGGITQSPKYLFRKEGQNVTLSCEQNLNHDAMYWYRQDPGQGLRLIYYSQIVNDFQKGDIAEGYSVSREKKESFPLTVTSAQKNPTAFYLCASSHGQDEQYFGPGTRLTVT.